Below are 14 T cell receptor beta chains sequenced from a single sample in a study of shared T cell receptors in the human thymus. Only in-frame clones appear in the TCRdb table, and some are missing; sequencing was by immunoSEQ multiplex PCR. This table holds 600,000 or so clones, about 89% found once. The data also belong to a second study, concerning human thymus T cells.

Sequencing used thymocytes. The source of these receptors is a boy younger than two with a congenital heart defect.

The chain combines TRBV15 with TRBJ2-3, with TRBD1 matching 7 bases. The CDR3 loop spans 17 amino acids. Germline V lookup: CDR1 LNHNV, CDR2 YYDKDF (reference sequence). With V trimmed by 3 bases and J by 2 bases, 11 bases remained unmatched. CDR3 in amino acids: CATSSDHQGVYTDTQYF. The CDR3 DNA reads as TGTGCCACCAGCAGTGACCACCAGGGGGTTTACACAGATACGCAGTATTTT.

The chain is built from TRBV9 and TRBJ2-1; D remains unclear. The CDR3 has 14 amino acids. Germline CDR1 reads SGDLS; CDR2 reads YYNGEE. The ends were cut back, 0 bases at V and 3 bases at J, with 7 bases in the middle. The CDR3 DNA reads TGTGCCAGCAGCGTAGCGGTCGACTACAATGAGCAGTTCTTC. Translated, it gives CASSVAVDYNEQFF.

The CDR3 bases are TGTGCCAGCAGTTACTTAGCGGGAGGTCTTCTTGGCGAGCAGTACTTC. It is translated as CASSYLAGGLLGEQYF. V and J are TRBV28 and TRBJ2-7; TRBD2 aligns across 10 bases. The CDR3 has 16 residues. Germline assignment: CDR1 MDHEN and CDR2 SYDVKM. With V trimmed by 4 bases and J by 6 bases, 12 bases remained unmatched.

J is TRBJ2-7 and V is TRBV30; D gene unclear. From germline, CDR1 is GTSNPN and CDR2 SVGIG (reference sequence). The CDR3 is 11 residues long. The ends were cut back, 5 bases at V and 2 bases at J, with 7 bases in the middle. The CDR3 nucleotides read TGTGCCTGGGGCTTAACCTACGAGCAGTACTTC. It yields the protein CAWGLTYEQYF.

This clone has just a few counts. The chain has TRBV6-6 and TRBJ2-6; 8 bases line up with TRBD1. CDR3 size: 13 residues. The trim removed 10 bases at V and 4 bases at J, leaving 3 bases unmatched. Per the germline V gene, CDR1 is MNHNY and CDR2 is SVGAGI (reference sequence). CDR3 loop: CANRGAGANVLTF. The CDR3 nucleotides are TGTGCCAACAGGGGGGCAGGGGCCAACGTCCTGACTTTC.

This chain uses TRBV4-3 with TRBJ2-3, with TRBD2 identical over 7 bases. CDR1 LGHNA and CDR2 YSLEER come from the germline V gene. This CDR3 is 17 amino acids long. The V segment lost 4 bases and the J segment 4 bases; nucleotides outside the gene matches: 14. The CDR3, as DNA: TGCGCCAGCAGCCGAGTAGGGACTACGCCTGACGCAGATACGCAGTATTTT. Protein product: CASSRVGTTPDADTQYF.

The chain recombines TRBV27 with TRBJ1-4; TRBD1 is a possible D gene (6 bases). Germline V CDR1 and CDR2: MNHEY, SMNVEV (reference sequence). Trimming pared 5 bases from V and 8 bases from J, leaving 24 bases between. CDR3 length: 17 residues. In DNA, the CDR3 is TGTGCCAGCAGTGATAAGCGCGAGGACAGTTGGGTCGAAAAACTGTTTTTT. The encoded protein is CASSDKREDSWVEKLFF.

The chain carries TRBV28 and TRBJ2-7; 7 positions agree with TRBD1. The trim removed 2 bases at V and 2 bases at J, leaving 3 bases unmatched. The CDR3 covers 14 residues. CDR1 MDHEN and CDR2 SYDVKM come from the germline V gene. The CDR3, as DNA: TGTGCCAGCAGTTTAGGGACAGCGACCTACGAGCAGTACTTC. Amino acid sequence: CASSLGTATYEQYF.

The chain has TRBV9 and TRBJ2-5; tentative D call: TRBD2 (6 bases). The V end lost 0 bases, the J end lost 5 bases, and 14 bases lay between the germline ends. Germline V gives CDR1 SGDLS, CDR2 YYNGEE. The CDR3 is 15 residues long. The CDR3 DNA reads as TGTGCCAGCAGCGTAGTGCGGGGTAGAGGGGAGACCCAGTACTTC. It specifies CASSVVRGRGETQYF.

CDR3 sequence (DNA): TGTGCCAGCAGTAAGGACTCTATCCTACGGGAGCAGTACTTC. Translating it yields CASSKDSILREQYF. V and J are TRBV27 and TRBJ2-7, with a possible D match to TRBD2 (5 bases). This CDR3 contains 14 residues. Germline V gene lookup returns CDR1 MNHEY and CDR2 SMNVEV (reference sequence). V was clipped by 5 bases and J by 7 bases, with 18 bases between them.

The chain joins TRBV7-9 to TRBJ2-7; 13 bases fit TRBD2. CDR3 length: 16 residues. J gave up 0 bases and V 4 bases, and 3 bases lay outside the gene matches. Germline CDR1 is SEHNR and CDR2 is FQNEAQ (reference sequence). The CDR3: CASSWTSGGHSYEQYF. The CDR3 bases are TGTGCCAGCAGCTGGACTAGCGGGGGACACTCCTACGAGCAGTACTTC.

This chain uses TRBV28 with TRBJ1-2, with no clear D. The V gene's germline CDR1 is MDHEN and CDR2 SYDVKM. The CDR3 is 12 amino acids. Trimming stripped 3 bases from V and 2 bases from J, with 4 bases between. CDR3 amino acids: CASSFQNYGYTF. The DNA of the CDR3 is TGTGCCAGCAGTTTCCAAAACTATGGCTACACCTTC.

The sample holds one count of this clone. The chain uses TRBV28 and TRBJ2-3; 12 nucleotides align to TRBD2. The junction had 7 bases not matched to a gene; V was cut back by 2 bases and J by 4 bases. The CDR3 loop spans 17 amino acids. The germline V gene has CDR1 MDHEN and CDR2 SYDVKM. CDR3 sequence: CASSLPPTSGSADTQYF. As DNA, the CDR3 is TGTGCCAGCAGTTTACCCCCGACTAGCGGGAGTGCAGATACGCAGTATTTT. The full variable domain, completed using reference TRBV28 and TRBJ2-3, is DVKVTQSSRYLVKRTGEKVFLECVQDMDHENMFWYRQDPGLGLRLIYFSYDVKMKEKGDIPEGYSVSREKKERFSLILESASTNQTSMYLCASSLPPTSGSADTQYFGPGTRLTVL.

The rearrangement uses TRBV9 and TRBJ1-1; D perhaps matches TRBD1 (6 bases). Germline CDR1 SGDLS, CDR2 YYNGEE. The CDR3 runs to 15 residues. Trimming took 3 bases from V and 5 from J, leaving 17 bases between them. CDR3 DNA sequence: TGTGCCAGCAGCGCCAGACAGGCCTCATCAACTGAAGCTTTCTTT. It translates to CASSARQASSTEAFF.